Below are 14 T cell receptor beta chains sequenced from a single sample in a study of T cell changes during pregnancy in multiple sclerosis. TCRdb keeps only in-frame clones here, not all; method: immunoSEQ multiplex PCR. The data show 50,000 or so clones, under 95% seen once. This specimen consisted of CD4+ T cells from peripheral blood mononuclear cells, obtained after pregnancy. The receptors derive from a female donor in good health, enrolled as a control in a pregnancy study.

The rearrangement links TRBV29-1 to TRBJ2-1; 10 nucleotides line up with TRBD1. This CDR3 region has 13 residues. J was trimmed by 7 bases and V by 7 bases; bases with no gene match: 7. Germline loops: CDR1 SQVTM, CDR2 ANQGSEA. The CDR3 DNA is TGCAGCGCTGACAGGGGGCTCGATAATGAGCAGTTCTTC. Translation gives CSADRGLDNEQFF.

The chain uses TRBV20-1 and TRBJ1-1, with D unclear. CDR1 and CDR2 from the germline V gene are DFQATT and SNEGSKA (reference sequence). CDR3 size: 11 residues. Trimming left V 5 bases short and J 3 bases short, with 7 bases between. CDR3 bases: TGCAGTGCTGGCCTAGACACTGAAGCTTTCTTT. Protein: CSAGLDTEAFF.

The chain uses TRBV30 and TRBJ1-2; D gene ambiguous. The CDR3 extends over 12 amino acids. From germline, CDR1 is GTSNPN and CDR2 SVGIG (reference sequence). Deletions cut 5 bases from V and 2 bases from J, with 9 bases between. CDR3 in amino acids: CAWGTVNYGYTF. CDR3 DNA sequence: TGTGCCTGGGGAACAGTGAACTATGGCTACACCTTC.

The chain couples TRBV18 to TRBJ1-1; 9 positions agree with TRBD1. From germline, CDR1 is KGHSH and CDR2 LQKENI. CDR3 length equals 14 residues. V shed 0 bases and J 8 bases; nucleotides not matched to a gene: 4. The CDR3 here is CASSPPGQGFEAFF. The DNA for the CDR3 is TGTGCCAGCTCACCACCGGGACAGGGATTCGAAGCTTTCTTT. Full variable domain (rest looked up from reference TRBV18 and TRBJ1-1): NAGVMQNPRHLVRRRGQEARLRCSPMKGHSHVYWYRQLPEEGLKFMVYLQKENIIDESGMPKERFSAEFPKEGPSILRIQQVVRGDSAAYFCASSPPGQGFEAFFGQGTRLTVV.

The CDR3 coding sequence is TGCAGCGTGGCCGGGACAGGGGCTGGAAACACCATATATTTT. It yields the protein CSVAGTGAGNTIYF. V gene TRBV29-1 combines with J gene TRBJ1-3; 10 nucleotides line up with TRBD1. Per germline, CDR1 SQVTM and CDR2 ANQGSEA. The CDR3 runs 14 residues. Trimming removed 6 bases from V and 2 bases from J; junction bases left unmatched: 4.

This sequence joins TRBV4-2 and TRBJ2-7; D ambiguous. CDR1 is LGHNA and CDR2 is YNFKEQ in the germline V gene. V gave up 0 bases and J gave up 5 bases, with 11 bases separating them. The CDR3 extends over 14 amino acids. CDR3 nucleotides: TGTGCCAGCAGCCAAGATTTTTCCCGGGACGAGCAGTACTTC. The encoded protein is CASSQDFSRDEQYF.

The rearrangement uses TRBV13 and TRBJ1-1; 9 bases agree with TRBD1. The junction had 3 bases not matched to a gene; V was cut back by 4 bases and J by 0 bases. The germline V gene has CDR1 PRHDT and CDR2 FYEKMQ (reference sequence). This CDR3 comprises 15 residues. The CDR3 spells CASSWGQGVNTEAFF. The CDR3 DNA reads TGTGCCAGCAGCTGGGGACAGGGAGTGAACACTGAAGCTTTCTTT.

The chain carries TRBV7-8 and TRBJ1-1; TRBD1 aligns across 9 bases. From germline, CDR1 is SGHVS and CDR2 FQNEAQ. The CDR3 runs 16 residues. V dropped 5 bases and J dropped 0; count of bases not matched to a gene: 7. DNA of the CDR3: TGTGCCAGCAGCCGGAGACAGGGGGTAGTGAACACTGAAGCTTTCTTT. It is translated as CASSRRQGVVNTEAFF.

The chain is built from TRBV9 and TRBJ2-3; weak D call: TRBD2 (6 bases). CDR1 is SGDLS and CDR2 is YYNGEE in the germline V gene. V was clipped by 0 bases and J by 7 bases, with 15 bases between them. The CDR3 consists of 15 residues. CDR3 protein: CASSVEGLPLNTQYF. The CDR3 DNA is TGTGCCAGCAGCGTAGAGGGACTCCCCTTGAATACGCAGTATTTT.

The rearrangement joins TRBV11-2 to TRBJ2-3; perhaps TRBD2 as D (6 bases). Trimming shortened V by 3 bases and J by 2 bases, and 12 bases separated the two germline ends. The CDR3 totals 15 residues. Germline V lookup: CDR1 SGHAT, CDR2 FQNNGV. Written as DNA, the CDR3 is TGTGCCAGCAGCTTCGGCGGGACGGTCACAGATACGCAGTATTTT. It is translated as CASSFGGTVTDTQYF.

The chain combines TRBV11-2 with TRBJ2-2, with TRBD2 matching 7 bases. CDR3 size: 15 residues. Germline V gene lookup returns CDR1 SGHAT and CDR2 FQNNGV. The V segment lost 5 bases and the J segment 0 bases; nucleotides outside the gene matches: 3. In DNA, the CDR3 is TGTGCCAGCAGCCGAGGGAGGGCGAACACCGGGGAGCTGTTTTTT. It yields the protein CASSRGRANTGELFF.

Only one count was recorded for this clone. This sequence joins TRBV20-1 and TRBJ1-1; D is uncertain. V gave up 6 bases and J gave up 3 bases, with 8 bases separating them. Germline V lookup: CDR1 DFQATT, CDR2 SNEGSKA (reference sequence). CDR3 length: 11 residues. CDR3 bases: TGCAGTGCCCCCTCGGACACTGAAGCTTTCTTT. It codes for CSAPSDTEAFF.

The rearrangement joins TRBV6-5 to TRBJ1-4; 7 nucleotides line up with TRBD1. Per the germline V gene, CDR1 is MNHEY and CDR2 is SVGAGI. The CDR3 contains 14 residues. V gave up 6 bases and J gave up 8 bases; unmatched junction bases: 9. The CDR3 protein is CASRRQGGWEKLFF. CDR3 in DNA: TGTGCCAGCAGAAGACAGGGTGGCTGGGAAAAACTGTTTTTT.

The chain uses TRBV5-4 and TRBJ2-2; TRBD1 might be the D (6 bases). The germline CDR1 and CDR2 sequences are SGHNT and YYREEE (reference sequence). This CDR3 spans 14 amino acids. The germline V and J ends were trimmed by 4 bases and 2 bases, with 9 bases remaining between them. CDR3 in DNA: TGTGCCAGCAGCATGGGACACAACACCGGGGAGCTGTTTTTT. It translates to CASSMGHNTGELFF.